This T cell receptor beta chain was observed in a study of OX40 agonist ivuxolimab in advanced cancers. For the study at large: The patients received agonistic anti-OX40 (CD134) antibody ivuxolimab.

The table came from immunoSEQ multiplex PCR; TCRdb's copy has only in-frame clones and leaves some out. The table records fewer than 95,000 clones, approximately 84% of them present only once. The CDR3 is 10 residues long. V lost 8 bases to trimming and J lost 14 bases, with 14 bases between them. The V gene's germline CDR1 is MRHNA and CDR2 SNTAGT. The specimen was CD4+ or CD8+ T cells sorted from blood, collected in a trial of the OX40 agonist ivuxolimab. This sequence joins TRBV6-4 and TRBJ2-3; weak D call: TRBD2 (7 bases). This TCR was sampled from an adult with an advanced solid tumor such as melanoma, head and neck, liver or kidney cancer. The CDR3 loop reads CASGRGRRYF. CDR3 DNA: TGTGCCAGCGGGAGGGGGAGGAGGTATTTT.